A selection of T cell receptor beta chains follows, all from one sample in a study of blood T cell repertoires in COVID-19. TCRdb keeps only in-frame clones here, not all; method: immunoSEQ multiplex PCR. The data show some 180,000 clones, less than 90% seen once. The specimen was PBMCs or T cells enriched from blood (not recorded which). The receptor source for this set is a woman younger than 45 who had been exposed to COVID-19. CDR3s include the opening cysteine and the closing phenylalanine or tryptophan. D genes are given only for firm matches. Some rows have no size entry. The others give once, few or many, or a class for an expanded clone.

v_call	j_call	clone_size	d_call	cdr3_nt	cdr3_aa
TRBV6-5	TRBJ1-1	.	TRBD1	TGTGCCAGCAGTCGACAGGGGAAAAACACTGAAGCTTTCTTT	CASSRQGKNTEAFF
TRBV6-5	TRBJ1-4	.	.	TGTGCCAGCAGTTACTCGAGTTTCGCGGAAAAACTGTTTTTT	CASSYSSFAEKLFF
TRBV27	TRBJ2-3	.	TRBD2	TGTGCCAGCAGTGCGATCGGGACTAGCGGAACAGATACGCAGTATTTT	CASSAIGTSGTDTQYF
TRBV30	TRBJ2-3	once	TRBD1	TGTGCCTGGAGTGAGGGACAGGGTACAGATACGCAGTATTTT	CAWSEGQGTDTQYF
TRBV19	TRBJ1-1	.	TRBD1	TGTGCCAGTAGGCCTGACAGGGGCACTGAAGCTTTCTTT	CASRPDRGTEAFF
TRBV5-1	TRBJ1-2	.	TRBD1	TGCGCCAGCAGCTTGGGAGGGACAGGGGGTTCCTATGGCTACACCTTC	CASSLGGTGGSYGYTF
TRBV6-1	TRBJ1-1	.	TRBD1	TGTGCCAGCAGTGAAGGACAGGGAGGTATTTACACTGAAGCTTTCTTT	CASSEGQGGIYTEAFF
TRBV12-3/TRBV12-4	TRBJ2-5	.	TRBD1	TGTGCCAGCAGCAGGACAGGGGAAGAGACCCAGTACTTC	CASSRTGEETQYF
TRBV27	TRBJ2-1	.	TRBD1	TGTGCCAGCAGTCCCTCCCTAGAGGGGGCGGTAAATGAGCAGTTCTTC	CASSPSLEGAVNEQFF
TRBV27	TRBJ1-5	.	.	TGTGCCAGCAGTTTAACGGTTTCTCAGCCCCAGCATTTT	CASSLTVSQPQHF
TRBV30	TRBJ1-3	.	.	TGTGCCTGGGAGGTCGGGGTTGGGAACACCATATATTTT	CAWEVGVGNTIYF
TRBV2	TRBJ1-1	.	.	TGTGCCAGCACTGGGGAGGGCACTGAAGCTTTCTTT	CASTGEGTEAFF
TRBV4-3	TRBJ1-2	.	.	TGCGCCAGCAGCCAGGGCAGGACAGAGGGCTACACCTTC	CASSQGRTEGYTF
TRBV23-1	TRBJ1-3	few	.	TGCGCCAGCAGTCAATTGCGGGCCTACTCTGGAAACACCATATATTTT	CASSQLRAYSGNTIYF
TRBV19	TRBJ1-2	.	TRBD1	TGTGCCAGTATGACCCGACAGGGACCGCGAGGCTACACCTTC	CASMTRQGPRGYTF
TRBV10-3	TRBJ1-2	.	TRBD1	TGTGCCATCCAGGGACAGGGCGTTGGTAACTATGGCTACACCTTC	CAIQGQGVGNYGYTF
TRBV9	TRBJ1-2	.	.	TGTGCCAGCAGTGACCAGGAAGACTATGGCTACACCTTC	CASSDQEDYGYTF
TRBV15	TRBJ2-7	.	TRBD2	TGTGCCACCAGCAGGGCGGGAGTCTACGAGCAGTACTTC	CATSRAGVYEQYF
TRBV30	TRBJ2-2	.	TRBD2	TGTGCCTGGAGTGCCCCCCTCTCAGCGGGGGGCGCGAACACCGGGGAGCTGTTTTTT	CAWSAPLSAGGANTGELFF
TRBV4-2	TRBJ2-7	.	TRBD2	TGTGCCAGCAGCCGTCCCTTCGGGGGGGACCCCTACGAGCAGTACTTC	CASSRPFGGDPYEQYF
TRBV4-1	TRBJ2-5	.	.	TGCGCCAGCAGCCAAGCGGGGATGAACCAAGAGACCCAGTACTTC	CASSQAGMNQETQYF
TRBV11-2	TRBJ2-5	.	.	TGTGCCAGCACCCCGGGGGGCAGTCTAGGGGTCGAGACCCAGTACTTC	CASTPGGSLGVETQYF
TRBV25-1	TRBJ2-7	.	TRBD1	TGTGCCAGCAGCGACTGGACAGGCGAGTACTTC	CASSDWTGEYF
TRBV6-5	TRBJ2-1	.	TRBD1	TGTGCCAGCAGCCGGGACAGCACTCCCTACAATGAGCAGTTCTTC	CASSRDSTPYNEQFF
TRBV6-5	TRBJ2-5	once	TRBD1	TGTGCCAGCAGCCTTGGACAGGGTGTTGTTAAGACCCAGTACTTC	CASSLGQGVVKTQYF
TRBV7-9	TRBJ1-1	.	TRBD1	TGTGCCAGCAGCTTAATGACAGGGGAGAACACTGAAGCTTTCTTT	CASSLMTGENTEAFF
TRBV6-1	TRBJ2-3	.	.	TGTGCCAGCAGTGATGCTAGCGGCACAGATACGCAGTATTTT	CASSDASGTDTQYF
TRBV5-1	TRBJ1-3	once	.	TGCGCCAGCAGCTTGTCCGGGTACTCTGGAAACACCATATATTTT	CASSLSGYSGNTIYF
TRBV24-1	TRBJ1-1	.	.	TGTGCCACCAGTGATCTCTTGGGCGAGACTTTCTTT	CATSDLLGETFF
TRBV18	TRBJ1-5	.	TRBD1	TGTGCCAGCCGCGACAGGGGTGGCAATCAGCCCCAGCATTTT	CASRDRGGNQPQHF
TRBV5-4	TRBJ1-3	once	.	TGTGCCAGCAGCTTACAGGGTTTGCTCTCTGGAAACACCATATATTTT	CASSLQGLLSGNTIYF
TRBV5-4	TRBJ1-1	.	.	TGTGCCAGCAGCGCCCAGATGAACACTGAAGCTTTCTTT	CASSAQMNTEAFF
TRBV7-9	TRBJ1-1	few	.	TGTGCCAGCAGCTACGGGACTGGATGGGCTTTCTTT	CASSYGTGWAFF
TRBV12-3/TRBV12-4	TRBJ1-1	.	.	TGTGCCAGCAGTTTATTAGGGGGTACTGAAGCTTTCTTT	CASSLLGGTEAFF
TRBV5-1	TRBJ2-2	.	TRBD1	TGCGCCAGCAGCCTCCGGGACAGGGTGAACACCGGGGAGCTGTTTTTT	CASSLRDRVNTGELFF
TRBV5-4	TRBJ1-4	few	.	TGTGCCAGCAGCACGGTTGGGGGAGGAGGTGAAAAACTGTTTTTT	CASSTVGGGGEKLFF
TRBV10-3	TRBJ1-1	.	TRBD1	TGTGCCATCAGTCCGGGTTGGGACAGGTCAAGAGGGGGGAACACTGAAGCTTTCTTT	CAISPGWDRSRGGNTEAFF
TRBV2	TRBJ1-1	.	.	TGTGCCAGCAGAGGGGGTGGTGAAGCTTTCTTT	CASRGGGEAFF
TRBV15	TRBJ2-3	.	.	TGTGCCACCTCCCCCGAGGGTACTAGCACAGATACGCAGTATTTT	CATSPEGTSTDTQYF
TRBV30	TRBJ1-5	.	TRBD1	TGTGCCTGGCAACAGGGGGCGCATCAGCCCCAGCATTTT	CAWQQGAHQPQHF
TRBV5-1	TRBJ2-1	.	TRBD2	TGCGCCAGCAGCCCAGCGGGGGGGCCTGCTGAGCAGTTCTTC	CASSPAGGPAEQFF
TRBV11-2	TRBJ1-1	.	.	.	CASSLVAGGSSFF
TRBV20-1	TRBJ1-2	.	.	TGCAGTGCGGGGCTCGGGGGTGGCTACACCTTC	CSAGLGGGYTF
TRBV6-5	TRBJ1-1	.	TRBD1	TGTGCCAGCAGGGAGATTAAGGGGCAGGGGGATGCTTTCTTT	CASREIKGQGDAFF
TRBV6-5	TRBJ2-7	.	.	TGTGCCAGCAGCTTATATGGGACTTCTTCCTACGAGCAGTACTTC	CASSLYGTSSYEQYF
TRBV2	TRBJ1-2	few	.	TGTGCCAGCACCCCGGCCGGGAACTATGGCTACACCTTC	CASTPAGNYGYTF
TRBV9	TRBJ2-1	.	TRBD1	TGTGCCAGCAGCGTAGGCCAGGGGGCAGTTAATGAGCAGTTCTTC	CASSVGQGAVNEQFF
TRBV28	TRBJ1-2	.	.	TGTGCCAGCAGCGCGCCGTACAGGGATTATGGCTACACCTTC	CASSAPYRDYGYTF
TRBV7-3	TRBJ2-1	.	TRBD2	TGTGCCAGCAGTAAGAGCGGGGGAAACAATGAGCAGTTCTTC	CASSKSGGNNEQFF
TRBV6-1	TRBJ2-3	.	.	TGTGCCAGCAGTGACCAACTGCTCACAGATACGCAGTATTTT	CASSDQLLTDTQYF
TRBV6-5	TRBJ1-1	.	TRBD1	TGTGCCAGCAGTTACGGGCCAGGGGGAAGGTACACTGAAGCTTTCTTT	CASSYGPGGRYTEAFF
TRBV19	TRBJ2-3	.	TRBD1	TGTGCCAGTAGTCCCGAACGGGGACAGGGGAGGGGTACGCAGTATTTT	CASSPERGQGRGTQYF
TRBV29-1	TRBJ2-5	.	TRBD1	TGCAGCGTATCGGGACAGGGGGCTTTGGAGACCCAGTACTTC	CSVSGQGALETQYF
TRBV27	TRBJ2-3	.	TRBD2	TGTGCCAGCAGTTTATTCCCCGGGGGGGCCGCAGATACGCAGTATTTT	CASSLFPGGAADTQYF
TRBV4-3	TRBJ1-4	.	TRBD1	TGCGCCAGCAGCCAAGTGGCAGGGGGGCCCGCCTCTGCAACTAATGAAAAACTGTTTTTT	CASSQVAGGPASATNEKLFF
TRBV3-1/TRBV3-2	TRBJ1-1	.	.	TGTGCCAGCAGCCAAGATACCCCGGGAACTGAAGCTTTCTTT	CASSQDTPGTEAFF
TRBV5-5	TRBJ2-7	.	TRBD1	TGTGCCAGCAGCTTACGGACAGGTGACTTCTACGAGCAGTACTTC	CASSLRTGDFYEQYF
TRBV19	TRBJ2-2	.	.	TGTGCCAGTAGTATGTCACCAGTAGGGGAGCTGTTTTTT	CASSMSPVGELFF